The table lists the clone carrying this T cell receptor (beta chain) with many counts. The antigen remains unidentified. TCRbeta library preparation incorporated unique molecular identifiers. TCRdb independently ran MiXCR on the PCR reads; one entry per CDR3 protein. The sample shows about 400,000 distinct CDR3 sequences, 15% to 20% of them seen only once. Germline loops: CDR1 SGDLS, CDR2 YYNGEE. Trimming removed 1 base at V and 5 bases at J, with 9 bases between. The CDR3 runs 14 residues. The data derive from a study of T-cell reconstitution after alpha-beta-depleted transplantation in children. Study-level findings and limits: Recipient T cells and thymic progenitors that survived gave rise to the high TCRbeta diversity observed at day 60 in some patients.

The rearrangement uses TRBV9 and TRBJ2-2; the D gene could be TRBD1 or TRBD2 (5 bases each). Specimen: PBMCs, mostly from graft donor cells, collected 360 days after TCRalphabeta/CD19-depleted stem cell transplant. The sequence derives from a boy in the first two years of life who had a stem cell transplant for Wiskott-Aldrich syndrome, so the T cells may come from the graft donor. CDR3 region: CASSVTWGTGELFF. The CDR3 DNA sequence: TGTGCCAGCAGCGTAACCTGGGGGACCGGGGAGCTGTTTTTT.